This T cell receptor (beta chain) was captured in a study of T cells after yellow fever vaccination. Notes on the study in general: Some clonotypes were seen in both the CD4 and the CD8 compartments. These made up a small share and likely arose from convergent recombination. Among primary-vaccination clones, most reappeared after the booster, at 95% to 96% for CD4 and 85% to 90% for CD8. The secondary response was weaker but peaked faster, day 5 versus 15.

TCRdb re-called the 5' RACE reads through MiXCR, storing one row per CDR3 protein. The table lists 30,000 or so distinct CDR3 sequences, approximately 4% of them singletons. In this sample, this clonotype turned up many times. The target antigen is unknown. The CDR3 length is 13 residues. Trimming took 4 bases from V and 0 from J, leaving 10 bases between them. Germline CDR1 reads SQVTM; CDR2 reads ANQGSEA. The sequence derives from a young man who received the YFV17D yellow fever vaccine. The chain links TRBV29-1 to TRBJ2-7; D remains ambiguous. The material was CD8+ T cells sorted from PBMCs, obtained 5 days after the yellow fever booster vaccination. CDR3 coding DNA: TGCAGCGTTGTTTCCAGCAGCTCCTACGAGCAGTACTTC. Translated: CSVVSSSSYEQYF.